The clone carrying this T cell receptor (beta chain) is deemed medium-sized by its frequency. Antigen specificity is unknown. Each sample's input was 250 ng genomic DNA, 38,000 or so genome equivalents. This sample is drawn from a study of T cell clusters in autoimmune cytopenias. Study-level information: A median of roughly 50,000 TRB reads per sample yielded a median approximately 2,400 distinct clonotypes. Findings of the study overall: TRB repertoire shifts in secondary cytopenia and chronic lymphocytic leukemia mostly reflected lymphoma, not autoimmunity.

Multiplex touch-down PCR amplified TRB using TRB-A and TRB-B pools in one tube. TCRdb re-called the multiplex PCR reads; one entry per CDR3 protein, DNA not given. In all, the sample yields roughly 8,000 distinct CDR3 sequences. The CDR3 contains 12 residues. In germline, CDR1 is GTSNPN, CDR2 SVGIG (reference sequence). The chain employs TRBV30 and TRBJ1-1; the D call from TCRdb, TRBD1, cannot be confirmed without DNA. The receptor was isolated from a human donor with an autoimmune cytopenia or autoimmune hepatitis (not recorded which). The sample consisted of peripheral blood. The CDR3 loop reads CAWSPQGRGAFF.